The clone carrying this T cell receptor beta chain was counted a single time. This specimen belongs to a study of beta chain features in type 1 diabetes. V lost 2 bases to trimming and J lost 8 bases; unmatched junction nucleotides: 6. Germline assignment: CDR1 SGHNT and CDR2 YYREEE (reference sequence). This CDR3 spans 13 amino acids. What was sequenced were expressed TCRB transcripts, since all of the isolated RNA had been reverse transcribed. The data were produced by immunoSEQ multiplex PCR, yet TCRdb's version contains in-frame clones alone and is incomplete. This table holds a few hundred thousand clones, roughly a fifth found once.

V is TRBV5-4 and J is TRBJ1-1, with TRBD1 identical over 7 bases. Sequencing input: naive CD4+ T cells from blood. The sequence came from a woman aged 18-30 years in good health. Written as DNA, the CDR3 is TGTGCCAGCAGCTTTGGGACAGAAGAAGAAGCTTTCTTT. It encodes CASSFGTEEEAFF.